This T cell receptor beta chain was recorded in a study of CD8+CD57+ T cells in acquired aplastic anemia. About the research overall: Sorted CD4+ plus CD8+ cells gave DNA averaging about 3 ug.

The sequenced patients had an expansion of CD8+CD57+ cells seen by flow cytometry. Prior therapy had not been administered to any patient at the time of blood sampling. Genomic DNA provided the template from which TCR beta VDJ and CDR3 profiles were obtained. Each CDR3 protein gets one entry after TCRdb re-called the reads with MiXCR. The repertoire holds over 150,000 distinct CDR3 sequences, with about 64% as singletons. Remarks on this clonotype: Its antigen is undetermined.

Trimming at V came to 3 bases and at J to 4 bases, leaving 2 bases not matched to a gene. This CDR3 region has 13 residues. In germline, CDR1 is SGDLS, CDR2 YYNGEE. General study points: Patients did not significantly differ from controls in CD8+ Simpson's diversity. Patients and controls shared under 35 CD8+ CDR3 sequences, highly expressed in patients.

The sample consisted of sorted CD4+, CD8+, or CD8+CD57+ T cells (not recorded which) from PBMCs. This TCR was sampled from a human donor with aplastic anemia. V usage is TRBV9 and J usage is TRBJ1-2; TRBD1 agrees at 8 bases. The CDR3 loop reads CASSATGVYGYTF. The DNA for the CDR3 is TGTGCCAGCAGCGCGACAGGGGTCTATGGCTACACCTTC.